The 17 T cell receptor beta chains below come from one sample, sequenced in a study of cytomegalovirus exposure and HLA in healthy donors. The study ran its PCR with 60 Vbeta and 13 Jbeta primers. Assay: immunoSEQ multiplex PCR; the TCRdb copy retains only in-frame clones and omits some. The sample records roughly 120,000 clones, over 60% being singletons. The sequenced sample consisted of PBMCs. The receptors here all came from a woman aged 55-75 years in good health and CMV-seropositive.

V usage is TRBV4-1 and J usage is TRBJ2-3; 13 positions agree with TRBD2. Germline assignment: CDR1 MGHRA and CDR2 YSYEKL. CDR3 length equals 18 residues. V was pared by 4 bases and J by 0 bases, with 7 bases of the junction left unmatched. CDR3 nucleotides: TGCGCCAGCAGCCCCCGGACTAGCGGGGGCCTTAGCACAGATACGCAGTATTTT. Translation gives CASSPRTSGGLSTDTQYF.

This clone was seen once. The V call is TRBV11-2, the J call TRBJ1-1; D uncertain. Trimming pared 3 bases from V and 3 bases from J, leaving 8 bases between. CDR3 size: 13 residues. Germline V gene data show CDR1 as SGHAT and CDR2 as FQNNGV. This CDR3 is CASSFHRDTEAFF. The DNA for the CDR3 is TGTGCCAGCAGCTTCCACCGGGACACTGAAGCTTTCTTT.

The CDR3 DNA follows: TGCGCCAGCAGCTCGCCGCGGGGGGTGGAGAACACTGAAGCTTTCTTT. Protein sequence: CASSSPRGVENTEAFF. This rearrangement joins TRBV5-1 to TRBJ1-1; D may be TRBD1 (5 bases). Trimming pared 3 bases from V and 1 base from J, leaving 16 bases between. CDR1 and CDR2 from the germline V gene are SGHRS and YFSETQ. This CDR3 is 16 amino acids long.

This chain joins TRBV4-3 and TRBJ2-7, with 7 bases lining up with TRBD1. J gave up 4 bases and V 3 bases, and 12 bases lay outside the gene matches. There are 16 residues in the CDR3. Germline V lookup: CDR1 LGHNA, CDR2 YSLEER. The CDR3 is CASSQDPTGEMYEQYF. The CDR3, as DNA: TGCGCCAGCAGCCAGGACCCTACAGGGGAGATGTACGAGCAGTACTTC.

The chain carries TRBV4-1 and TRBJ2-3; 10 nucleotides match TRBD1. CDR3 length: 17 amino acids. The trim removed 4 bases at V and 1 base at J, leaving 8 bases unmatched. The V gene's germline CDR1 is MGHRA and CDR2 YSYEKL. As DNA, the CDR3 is TGCGCCAGCAGCCTCCAGGACAGGGGGTTCGGCACAGATACGCAGTATTTT. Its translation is CASSLQDRGFGTDTQYF.

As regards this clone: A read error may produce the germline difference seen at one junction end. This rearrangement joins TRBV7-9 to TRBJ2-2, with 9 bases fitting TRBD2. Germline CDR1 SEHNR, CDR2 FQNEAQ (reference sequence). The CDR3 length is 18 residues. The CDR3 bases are TGTTCCAGCAGCCTACAGTTCGGCGGGAGGGCCGGGACCGGGGAGCTGTTTTTT. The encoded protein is CSSSLQFGGRAGTGELFF.

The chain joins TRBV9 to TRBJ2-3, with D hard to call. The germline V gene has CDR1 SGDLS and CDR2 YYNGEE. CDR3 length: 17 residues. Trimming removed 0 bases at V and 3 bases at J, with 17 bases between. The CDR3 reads CASSVASVRPSTDTQYF. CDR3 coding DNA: TGTGCCAGCAGCGTAGCTAGTGTCAGACCCTCAACAGATACGCAGTATTTT.

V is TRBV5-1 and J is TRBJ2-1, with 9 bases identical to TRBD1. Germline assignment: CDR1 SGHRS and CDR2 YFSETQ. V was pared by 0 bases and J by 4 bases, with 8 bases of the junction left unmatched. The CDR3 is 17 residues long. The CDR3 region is CASSLAMGQGVYNEQFF. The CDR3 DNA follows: TGCGCCAGCAGCTTGGCTATGGGACAGGGAGTATACAATGAGCAGTTCTTC.

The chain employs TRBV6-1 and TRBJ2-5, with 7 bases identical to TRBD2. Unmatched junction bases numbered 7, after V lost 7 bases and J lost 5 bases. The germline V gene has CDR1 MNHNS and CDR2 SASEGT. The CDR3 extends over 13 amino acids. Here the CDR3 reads CASTPSGMETQYF. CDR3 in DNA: TGTGCCAGCACGCCTAGCGGTATGGAGACCCAGTACTTC.

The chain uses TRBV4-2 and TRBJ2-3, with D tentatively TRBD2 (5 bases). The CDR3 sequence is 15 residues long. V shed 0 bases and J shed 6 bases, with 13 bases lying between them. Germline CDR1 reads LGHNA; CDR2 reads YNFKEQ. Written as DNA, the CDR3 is TGTGCCAGCAGCCAAGAAGGTCTCAGCGGTGATACGCAGTATTTT. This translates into CASSQEGLSGDTQYF.

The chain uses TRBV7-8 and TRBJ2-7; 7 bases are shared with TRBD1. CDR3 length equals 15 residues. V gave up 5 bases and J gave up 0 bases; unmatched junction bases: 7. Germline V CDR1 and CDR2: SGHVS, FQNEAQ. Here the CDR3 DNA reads TGTGCCAGCAGCCGGTGGGACAGTAGCTCCTACGAGCAGTACTTC. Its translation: CASSRWDSSSYEQYF.

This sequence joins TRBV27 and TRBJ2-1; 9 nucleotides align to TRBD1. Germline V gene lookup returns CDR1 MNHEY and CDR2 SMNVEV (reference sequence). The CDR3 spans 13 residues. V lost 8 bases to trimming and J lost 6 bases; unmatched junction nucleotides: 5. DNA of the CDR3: TGTGCCAGCGCGCGACAGGGGGGCAATGAGCAGTTCTTC. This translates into CASARQGGNEQFF.

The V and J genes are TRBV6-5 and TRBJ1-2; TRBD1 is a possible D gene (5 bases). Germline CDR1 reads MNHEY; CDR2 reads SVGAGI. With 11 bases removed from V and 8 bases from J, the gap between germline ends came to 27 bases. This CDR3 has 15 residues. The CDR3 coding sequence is TGTGCCGCAACCCGATTGGGGGGAAGACTAGACGGCTACACCTTC. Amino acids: CAATRLGGRLDGYTF.

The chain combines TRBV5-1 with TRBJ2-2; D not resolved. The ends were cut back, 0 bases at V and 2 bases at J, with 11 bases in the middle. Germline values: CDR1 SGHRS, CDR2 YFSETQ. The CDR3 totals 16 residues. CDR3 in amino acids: CASSLAGRPNTGELFF. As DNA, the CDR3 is TGCGCCAGCAGCTTGGCTGGCAGGCCCAACACCGGGGAGCTGTTTTTT.

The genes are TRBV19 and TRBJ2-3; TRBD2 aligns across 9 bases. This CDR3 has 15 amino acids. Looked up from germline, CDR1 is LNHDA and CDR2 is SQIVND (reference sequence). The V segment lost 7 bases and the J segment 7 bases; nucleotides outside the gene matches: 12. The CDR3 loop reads CASTPRRGGTYTQYF. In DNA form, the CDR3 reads TGTGCCAGTACCCCGCGGCGGGGGGGCACCTATACGCAGTATTTT.

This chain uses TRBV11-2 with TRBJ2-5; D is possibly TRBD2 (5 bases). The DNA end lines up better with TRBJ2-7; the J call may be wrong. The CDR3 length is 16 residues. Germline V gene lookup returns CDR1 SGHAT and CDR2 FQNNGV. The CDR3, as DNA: TGTGCCAGCAGCGGCGCGGGCGTTGATGGCTCCTACGAGCAGTACTTC. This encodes CASSGAGVDGSYEQYF.

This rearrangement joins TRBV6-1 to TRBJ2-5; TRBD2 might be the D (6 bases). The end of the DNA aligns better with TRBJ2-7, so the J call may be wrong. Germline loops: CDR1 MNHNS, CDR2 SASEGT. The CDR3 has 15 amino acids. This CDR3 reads CASSEGGPLSGEQYF. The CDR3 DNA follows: TGTGCCAGCAGTGAAGGGGGCCCCCTTAGCGGCGAGCAGTACTTC.